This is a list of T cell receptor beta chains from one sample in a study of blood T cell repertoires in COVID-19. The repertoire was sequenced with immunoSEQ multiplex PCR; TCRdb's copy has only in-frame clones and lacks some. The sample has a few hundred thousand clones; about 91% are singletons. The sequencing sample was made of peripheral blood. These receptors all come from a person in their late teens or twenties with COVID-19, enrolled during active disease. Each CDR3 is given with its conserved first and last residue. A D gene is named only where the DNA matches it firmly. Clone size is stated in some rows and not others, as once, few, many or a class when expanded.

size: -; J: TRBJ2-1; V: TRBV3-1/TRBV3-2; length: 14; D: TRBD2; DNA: TGTGCCAGCAGCCAGGGCCGAGCGGGAAATGAGCAGTTCTTC; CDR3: CASSQGRAGNEQFF
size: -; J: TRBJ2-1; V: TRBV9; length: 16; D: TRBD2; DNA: TGTGCCAGCAGCGTAGGAAGCCAGCGGGGCTACAATGAGCAGTTCTTC; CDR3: CASSVGSQRGYNEQFF
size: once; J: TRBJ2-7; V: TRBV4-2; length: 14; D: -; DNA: TGTGCCAGCAGCCAAGATGGAGGGGAGTACGAGCAGTACTTC; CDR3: CASSQDGGEYEQYF
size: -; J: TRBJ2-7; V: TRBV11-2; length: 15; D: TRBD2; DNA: TGTGCCAGCAGCTTTGGACTAGCGGCCTCCTACGAGCAGTACTTC; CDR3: CASSFGLAASYEQYF
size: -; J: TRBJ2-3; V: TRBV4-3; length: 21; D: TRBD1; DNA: TGCGCCAGCAGCCAAGATCGTTACGGGACAGGGTCATCCCCTAGCACAGATACGCAGTATTTT; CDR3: CASSQDRYGTGSSPSTDTQYF
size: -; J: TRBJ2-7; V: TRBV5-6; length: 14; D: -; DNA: TGTGCCAGCAGCTACGGACAGGGCTCGGGGGGGCAGTACTTC; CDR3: CASSYGQGSGGQYF
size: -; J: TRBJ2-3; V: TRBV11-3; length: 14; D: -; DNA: TGTGCCAGCAGCTTAGGCGGCAACACAGATACGCAGTATTTT; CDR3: CASSLGGNTDTQYF
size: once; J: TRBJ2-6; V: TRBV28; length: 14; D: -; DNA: TGTGCCAGCAGTTTCGCTACTGGGGCCAACGTCCTGACTTTC; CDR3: CASSFATGANVLTF
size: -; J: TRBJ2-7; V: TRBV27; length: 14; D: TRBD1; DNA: TGTGCCAGCAGTTTGACAGGGGGACCCTACGAGCAGTACTTC; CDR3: CASSLTGGPYEQYF
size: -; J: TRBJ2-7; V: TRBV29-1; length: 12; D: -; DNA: TGCAGCGTTGGGAGCTCCGGCTACGAGCAGTACTTC; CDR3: CSVGSSGYEQYF
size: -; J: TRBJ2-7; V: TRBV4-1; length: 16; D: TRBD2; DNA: TGCGCCAGCAGCCCCCTTGCGGGAGGGCTTGTTAACGAGCAGTACTTC; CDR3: CASSPLAGGLVNEQYF
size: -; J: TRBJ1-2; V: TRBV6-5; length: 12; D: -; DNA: TGTGCCAGCAGTAAAACTTCTTATGGCTACACCTTC; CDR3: CASSKTSYGYTF
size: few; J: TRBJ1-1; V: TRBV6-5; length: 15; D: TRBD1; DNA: TGTGCCAGCACCCCTCGGGACAGGGTTTGGACTGAAGCTTTCTTT; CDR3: CASTPRDRVWTEAFF
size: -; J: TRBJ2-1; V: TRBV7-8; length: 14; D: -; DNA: TGTGCCAGCAGCCAATCGTCTTCGGGTTATGAGCAGTTCTTC; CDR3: CASSQSSSGYEQFF
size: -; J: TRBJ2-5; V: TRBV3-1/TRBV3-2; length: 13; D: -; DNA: TGTGCCAGCAGCCAAGGCAGGCAAGAGACCCAGTACTTC; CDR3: CASSQGRQETQYF
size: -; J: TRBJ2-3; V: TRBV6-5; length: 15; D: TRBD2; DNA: TGTGCCAGCAGTTCCATAGCGGGAGGGACAGATACGCAGTATTTT; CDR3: CASSSIAGGTDTQYF
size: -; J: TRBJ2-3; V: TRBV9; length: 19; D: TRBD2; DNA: TGTGCCAGCAGCGTAGCTACGGCGGGAGGCTCTTTGGGCACAGATACGCAGTATTTT; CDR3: CASSVATAGGSLGTDTQYF
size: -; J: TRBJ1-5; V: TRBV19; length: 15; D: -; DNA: TGTGCCAGTAGTATATCGCAGGGTAGCAATCAGCCCCAGCATTTT; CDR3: CASSISQGSNQPQHF
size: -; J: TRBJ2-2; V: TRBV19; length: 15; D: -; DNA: TGTGCCAGTAGTAACGGGGGTGGGAACACCGGGGAGCTGTTTTTT; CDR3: CASSNGGGNTGELFF
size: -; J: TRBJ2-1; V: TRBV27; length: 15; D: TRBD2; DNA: TGTGCCAGCAGTTTAGGGGCGGGAGGGTCCAATGAGCAGTTCTTC; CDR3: CASSLGAGGSNEQFF
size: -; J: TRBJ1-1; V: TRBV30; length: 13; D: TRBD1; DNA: TGTGCCTGGGGGAGACAGGGGAACACTGAAGCTTTCTTT; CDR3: CAWGRQGNTEAFF
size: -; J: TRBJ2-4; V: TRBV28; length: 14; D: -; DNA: TGTGCCAGCTTTGTAAAACTAGCCAAAAACATTCAGTACTTC; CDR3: CASFVKLAKNIQYF
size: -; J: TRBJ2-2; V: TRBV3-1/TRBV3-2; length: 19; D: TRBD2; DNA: TGTGCCAGCAGCCAAGATTATAGCGGGAGGGCCTTCAACACCGGGGAGCTGTTTTTT; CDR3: CASSQDYSGRAFNTGELFF
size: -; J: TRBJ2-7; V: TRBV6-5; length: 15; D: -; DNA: TGTGCCAGCAGTCTAACCGATCAGGGTACCTACGAGCAGTACTTC; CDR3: CASSLTDQGTYEQYF
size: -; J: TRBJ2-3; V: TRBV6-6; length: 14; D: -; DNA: TGTGCCAGCAGTTACTCGACTAGCACAGATACGCAGTATTTT; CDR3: CASSYSTSTDTQYF
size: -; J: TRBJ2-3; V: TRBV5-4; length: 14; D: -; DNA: TGTGCCAGCAGCCTAGACGGAAGGCGAGATACGCAGTATTTT; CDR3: CASSLDGRRDTQYF
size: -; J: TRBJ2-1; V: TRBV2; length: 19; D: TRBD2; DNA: TGTGCCAGCAGTGAAACCCGACTAGCGGGAGGTCACTCTGGAAATGAGCAGTTCTTC; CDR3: CASSETRLAGGHSGNEQFF
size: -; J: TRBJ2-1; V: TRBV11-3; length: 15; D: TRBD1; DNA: TGTGCCAGCAGCCAGGGACAGGGCTCCTACAATGAGCAGTTCTTC; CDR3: CASSQGQGSYNEQFF
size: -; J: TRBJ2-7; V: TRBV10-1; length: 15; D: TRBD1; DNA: TGCGCCAGCTCTTTCCTCGGGACAGGGTCCTACGAGCAGTACTTC; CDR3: CASSFLGTGSYEQYF
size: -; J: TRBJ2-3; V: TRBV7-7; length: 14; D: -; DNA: TGTGCTAGCAGCGTCAGAGGAAGCACAGATACGCAGTATTTT; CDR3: CASSVRGSTDTQYF
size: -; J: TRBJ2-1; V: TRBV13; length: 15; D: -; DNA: TGTGCCAGCAGCTTAACGCTTGCACGGAGCAATGAGCAGTTCTTC; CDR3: CASSLTLARSNEQFF
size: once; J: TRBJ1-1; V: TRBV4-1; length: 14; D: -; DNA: TGCGCCAGCAGCCACCCCGGGATGAACACTGAAGCTTTCTTT; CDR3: CASSHPGMNTEAFF
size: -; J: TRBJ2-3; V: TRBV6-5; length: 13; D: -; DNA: TGTGCCAGCAGTTACTTGAGTTCGGATACGCAGTATTTT; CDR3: CASSYLSSDTQYF
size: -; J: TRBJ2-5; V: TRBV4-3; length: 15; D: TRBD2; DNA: TGCGCCAGCAGCCAAGGCGGGAGCTGGGGGGAGACCCAGTACTTC; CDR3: CASSQGGSWGETQYF
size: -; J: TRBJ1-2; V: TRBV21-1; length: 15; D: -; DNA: TGTGCCAGCAGCAACGACAGGGGTCCTAACTATGGCTACACCTTC; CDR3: CASSNDRGPNYGYTF
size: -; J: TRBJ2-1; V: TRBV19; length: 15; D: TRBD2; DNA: TGTGCCAGTAGTGGGGGGACTAATTCCTACAATGAGCAGTTCTTC; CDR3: CASSGGTNSYNEQFF
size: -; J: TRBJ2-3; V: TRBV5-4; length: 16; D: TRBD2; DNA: TGTGCCAGCAGCTCCAGGACTAGTCTGAGCACAGATACGCAGTATTTT; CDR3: CASSSRTSLSTDTQYF
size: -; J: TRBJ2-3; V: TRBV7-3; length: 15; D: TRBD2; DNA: TGTGCCAGCAGCCAGACTAGCGGGCAAGCGGATACGCAGTATTTT; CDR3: CASSQTSGQADTQYF
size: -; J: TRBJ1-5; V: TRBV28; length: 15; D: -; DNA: TGTGCCAGCAGTTTGGCGGGAGGGGAAAATCAGCCCCAGCATTTT; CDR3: CASSLAGGENQPQHF
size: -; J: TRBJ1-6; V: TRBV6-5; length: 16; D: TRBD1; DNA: TGTGCCAGCAGTTACTCCCAGGGGGCTAATAATTCACCCCTCCACTTT; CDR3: CASSYSQGANNSPLHF
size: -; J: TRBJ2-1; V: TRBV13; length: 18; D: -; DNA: TGTGCCAGCGGGGCGCGGACGGACCCTAGGAGCTCCTACAATGAGCAGTTCTTC; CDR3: CASGARTDPRSSYNEQFF
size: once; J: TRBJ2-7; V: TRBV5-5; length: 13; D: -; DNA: TGTGCCAGCAGCCTTCGCGGTGCCTACGAGCAGTACTTC; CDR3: CASSLRGAYEQYF
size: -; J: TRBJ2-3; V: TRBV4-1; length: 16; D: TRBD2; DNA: TGCGCCAGCAGCCAGATAGCGGGATCCCCCACAGATACGCAGTATTTT; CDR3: CASSQIAGSPTDTQYF
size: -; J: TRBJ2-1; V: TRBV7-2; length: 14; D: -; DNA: TGTGCCAGCAGCTTGAACACAGGATACAATGAGCAGTTCTTC; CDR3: CASSLNTGYNEQFF
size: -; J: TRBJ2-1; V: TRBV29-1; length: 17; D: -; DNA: TGCAGCGTCACCGGGGCCAGTCGGCCCGGGACTTACAATGAGCAGTTCTTC; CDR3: CSVTGASRPGTYNEQFF
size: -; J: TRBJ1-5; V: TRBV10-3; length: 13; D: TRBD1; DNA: TGTGCCATCAGTGGAGGACAGGCATGGCCCCAGCATTTT; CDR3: CAISGGQAWPQHF
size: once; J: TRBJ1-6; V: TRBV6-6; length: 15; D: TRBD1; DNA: TGTGCCAGCAGTCACGTGGGACAGGGCAATTCACCCCTCCACTTT; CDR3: CASSHVGQGNSPLHF
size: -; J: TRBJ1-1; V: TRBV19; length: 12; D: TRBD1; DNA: TGTGCCAGTAGGACAGGGGACACTGAAGCTTTCTTT; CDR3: CASRTGDTEAFF
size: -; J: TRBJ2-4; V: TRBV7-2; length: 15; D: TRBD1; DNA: TGTGCCAGCAGCGGGCAGGGGGTTGCCAAAAACATTCAGTACTTC; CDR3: CASSGQGVAKNIQYF